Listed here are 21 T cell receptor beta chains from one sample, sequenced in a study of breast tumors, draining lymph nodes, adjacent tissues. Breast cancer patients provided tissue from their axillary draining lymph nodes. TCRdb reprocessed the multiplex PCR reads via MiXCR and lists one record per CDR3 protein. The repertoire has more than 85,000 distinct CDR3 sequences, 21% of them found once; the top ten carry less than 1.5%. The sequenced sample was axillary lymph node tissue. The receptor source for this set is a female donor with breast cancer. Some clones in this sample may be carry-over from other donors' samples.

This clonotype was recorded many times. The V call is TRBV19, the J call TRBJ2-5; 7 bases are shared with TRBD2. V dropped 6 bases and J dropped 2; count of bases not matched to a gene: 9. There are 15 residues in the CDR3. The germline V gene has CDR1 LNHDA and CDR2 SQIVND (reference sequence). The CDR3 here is CASRMQAGPQETQYF. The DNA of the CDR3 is TGTGCCAGTAGGATGCAAGCGGGACCACAAGAGACCCAGTACTTC.

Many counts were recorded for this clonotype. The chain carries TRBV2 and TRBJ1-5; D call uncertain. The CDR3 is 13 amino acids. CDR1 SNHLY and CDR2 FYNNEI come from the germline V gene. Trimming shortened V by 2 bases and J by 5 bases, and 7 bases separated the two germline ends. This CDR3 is CASSERRDQPQHF. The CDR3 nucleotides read TGTGCCAGCAGTGAAAGGAGGGATCAGCCCCAGCATTTT.

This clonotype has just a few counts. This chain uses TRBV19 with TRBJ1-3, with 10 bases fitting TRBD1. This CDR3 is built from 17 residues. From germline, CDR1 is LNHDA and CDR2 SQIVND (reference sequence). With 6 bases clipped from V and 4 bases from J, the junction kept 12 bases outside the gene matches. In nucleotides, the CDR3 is TGTGCCAGTAGCAAATTCGACAGGGGGCGGACCGGAAACACCATATATTTT. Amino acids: CASSKFDRGRTGNTIYF.

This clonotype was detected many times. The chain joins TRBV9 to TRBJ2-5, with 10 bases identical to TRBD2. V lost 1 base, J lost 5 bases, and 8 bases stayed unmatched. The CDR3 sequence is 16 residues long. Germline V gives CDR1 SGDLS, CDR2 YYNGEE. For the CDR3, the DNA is TGTGCCAGCAGCGTAAGTGACAGCGGGGGGGCCGAGACCCAGTACTTC. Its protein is CASSVSDSGGAETQYF.

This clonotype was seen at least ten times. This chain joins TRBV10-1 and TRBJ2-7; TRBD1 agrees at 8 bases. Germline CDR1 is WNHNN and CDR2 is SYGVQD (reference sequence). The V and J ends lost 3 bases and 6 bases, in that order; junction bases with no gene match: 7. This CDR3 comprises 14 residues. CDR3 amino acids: CASSDHRGVGEQYF. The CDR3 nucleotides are TGCGCCAGCAGTGACCACAGGGGGGTTGGCGAGCAGTACTTC.

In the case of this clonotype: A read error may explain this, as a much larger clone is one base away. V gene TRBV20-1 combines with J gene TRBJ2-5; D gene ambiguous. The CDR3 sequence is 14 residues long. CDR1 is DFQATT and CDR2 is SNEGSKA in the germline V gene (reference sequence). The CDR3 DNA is TGCGGTGCTAGAGAGGTACCGGGCCAAGAGACCCAGTACTTC. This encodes CGAREVPGQETQYF.

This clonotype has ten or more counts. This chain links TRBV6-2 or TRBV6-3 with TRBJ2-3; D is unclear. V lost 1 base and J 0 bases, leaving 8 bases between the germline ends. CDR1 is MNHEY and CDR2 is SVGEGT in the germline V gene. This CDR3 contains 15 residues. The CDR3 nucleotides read TGTGCCAGCAGTTACTTACGGGTGAGCACAGATACGCAGTATTTT. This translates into CASSYLRVSTDTQYF.

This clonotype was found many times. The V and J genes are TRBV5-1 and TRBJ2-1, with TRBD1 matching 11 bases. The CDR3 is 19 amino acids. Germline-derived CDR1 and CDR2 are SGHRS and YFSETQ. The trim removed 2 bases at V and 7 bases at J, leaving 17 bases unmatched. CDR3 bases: TGCGCCAGCAGCTTTGGGACAGGACAGGGGGCGTTGGGATTGAATGAGCAGTTCTTC. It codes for CASSFGTGQGALGLNEQFF.

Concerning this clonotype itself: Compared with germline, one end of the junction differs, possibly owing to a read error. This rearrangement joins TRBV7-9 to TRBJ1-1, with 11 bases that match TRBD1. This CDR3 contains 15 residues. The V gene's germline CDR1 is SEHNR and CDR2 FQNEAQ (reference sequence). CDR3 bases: TGTGCCGGCAGCCCATACCGGGACAGGGGGTCTGAAGCTTTCTTT. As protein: CAGSPYRDRGSEAFF.

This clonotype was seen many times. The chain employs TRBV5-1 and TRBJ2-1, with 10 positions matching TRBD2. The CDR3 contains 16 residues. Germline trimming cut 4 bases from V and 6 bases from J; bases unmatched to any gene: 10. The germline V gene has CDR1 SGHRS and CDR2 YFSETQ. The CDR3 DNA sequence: TGCGCCAGCAGCGTAACACTAGCGGGGTATGGCAATGAGCAGTTCTTC. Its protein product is CASSVTLAGYGNEQFF.

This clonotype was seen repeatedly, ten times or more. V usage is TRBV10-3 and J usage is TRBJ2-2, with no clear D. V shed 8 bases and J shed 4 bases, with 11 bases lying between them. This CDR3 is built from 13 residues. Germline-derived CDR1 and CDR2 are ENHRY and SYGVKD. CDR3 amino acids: CAIGPSVTGELFF. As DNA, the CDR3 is TGTGCCATCGGACCCTCCGTCACCGGGGAGCTGTTTTTT.

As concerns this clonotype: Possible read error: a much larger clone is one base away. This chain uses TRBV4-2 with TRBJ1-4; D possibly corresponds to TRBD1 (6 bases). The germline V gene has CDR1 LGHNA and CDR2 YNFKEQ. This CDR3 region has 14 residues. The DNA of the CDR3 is TGTGCCAGCAGCCAAGCAGGGGCACGTGAAAAACCGTTTTTT. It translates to CASSQAGAREKPFF.

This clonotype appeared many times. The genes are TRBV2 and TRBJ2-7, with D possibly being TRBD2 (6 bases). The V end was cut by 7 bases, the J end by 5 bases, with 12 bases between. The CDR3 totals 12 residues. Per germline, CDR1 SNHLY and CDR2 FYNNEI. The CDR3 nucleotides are TGTGCCAGCATATCGGGAGCCCACGAGCAGTACTTC. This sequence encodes CASISGAHEQYF.

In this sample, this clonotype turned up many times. Here the CDR3 reads CASSPVAGGPPYEQYF. Here the CDR3 DNA reads TGTGCCAGCAGTCCAGTAGCGGGAGGGCCTCCCTACGAGCAGTACTTC. The gene calls are TRBV28 and TRBJ2-7; 11 bases agree with TRBD2. The CDR3 contains 16 residues. Looked up from germline, CDR1 is MDHEN and CDR2 is SYDVKM. The junction had 8 bases not matched to a gene; V was cut back by 5 bases and J by 2 bases.

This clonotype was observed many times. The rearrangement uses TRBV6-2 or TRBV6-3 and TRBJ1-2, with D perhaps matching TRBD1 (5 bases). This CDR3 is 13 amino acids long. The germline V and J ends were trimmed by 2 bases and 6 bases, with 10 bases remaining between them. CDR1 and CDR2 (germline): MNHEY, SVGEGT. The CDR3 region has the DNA TGTGCCAGCAGTTACGCGGGACCGGATGGCTACACCTTC. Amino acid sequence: CASSYAGPDGYTF.

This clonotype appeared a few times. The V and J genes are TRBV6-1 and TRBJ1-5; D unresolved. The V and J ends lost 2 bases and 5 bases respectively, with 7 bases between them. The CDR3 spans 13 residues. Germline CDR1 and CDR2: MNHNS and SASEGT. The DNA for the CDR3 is TGTGCCAGCAGTGAAAACGGCCATCAGCCCCAGCATTTT. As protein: CASSENGHQPQHF.

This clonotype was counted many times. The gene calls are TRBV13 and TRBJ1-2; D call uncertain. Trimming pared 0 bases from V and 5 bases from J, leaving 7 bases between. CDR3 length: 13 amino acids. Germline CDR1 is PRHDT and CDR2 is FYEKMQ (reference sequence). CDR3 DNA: TGTGCCAGCAGCTTAGGTAGGCCTTATGGCTACACCTTC. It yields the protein CASSLGRPYGYTF.

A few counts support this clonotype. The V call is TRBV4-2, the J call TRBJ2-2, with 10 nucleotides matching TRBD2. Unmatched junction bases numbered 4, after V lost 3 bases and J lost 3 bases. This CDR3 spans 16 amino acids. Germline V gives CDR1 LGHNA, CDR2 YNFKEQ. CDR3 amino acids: CASSHGLAEDTGELFF. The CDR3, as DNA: TGTGCCAGCAGCCATGGACTAGCGGAAGACACCGGGGAGCTGTTTTTT.

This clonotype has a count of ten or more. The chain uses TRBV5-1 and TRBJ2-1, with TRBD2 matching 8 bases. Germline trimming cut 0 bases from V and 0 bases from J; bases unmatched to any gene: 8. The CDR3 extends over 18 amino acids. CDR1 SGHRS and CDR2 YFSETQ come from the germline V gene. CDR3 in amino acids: CASSLAGGRSPSYNEQFF. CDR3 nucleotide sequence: TGCGCCAGCAGCTTGGCCGGCGGGAGGTCTCCCTCCTACAATGAGCAGTTCTTC.

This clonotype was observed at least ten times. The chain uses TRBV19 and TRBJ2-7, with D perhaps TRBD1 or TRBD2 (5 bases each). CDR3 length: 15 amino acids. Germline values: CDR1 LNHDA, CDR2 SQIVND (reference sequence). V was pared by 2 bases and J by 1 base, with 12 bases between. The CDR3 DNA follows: TGTGCCAGTAGTATAATTGGTGGGGGATCCTACGAGCAGTACTTC. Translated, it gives CASSIIGGGSYEQYF.

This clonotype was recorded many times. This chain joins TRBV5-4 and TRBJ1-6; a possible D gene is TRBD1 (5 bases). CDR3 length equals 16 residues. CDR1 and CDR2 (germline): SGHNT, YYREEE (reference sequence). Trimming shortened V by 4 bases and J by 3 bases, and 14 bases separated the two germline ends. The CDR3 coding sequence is TGTGCCAGCAGCCCCGGACGGACAAACTATAATTCACCCCTCCACTTT. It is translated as CASSPGRTNYNSPLHF.